A single sample is the source of the 15 T cell receptor beta chains below, sequenced in a study of T-cell reconstitution after alpha-beta-depleted transplantation in children. Preparation of the TCRbeta library involved a method that used unique molecular identifiers. TCRdb recomputed calls from the PCR reads with MiXCR, one row per CDR3 protein. This table has 600,000 to 700,000 distinct CDR3 sequences, roughly 15% appearing once. The material sequenced was PBMCs from the stem cell graft donor, taken from the stem cell graft. The origin of the receptors is a human donor who donated a stem cell graft to a child with acute myeloid leukemia.

This clonotype was counted ten times or more. V is TRBV20-1 and J is TRBJ1-6, with D perhaps TRBD1 (5 bases). V lost 5 bases to trimming and J lost 7 bases, with 21 bases between them. The CDR3 is 16 residues long. Germline V gene data show CDR1 as DFQATT and CDR2 as SNEGSKA (reference sequence). The CDR3 sequence: CSAESGRRQTNSPLHF. CDR3 DNA sequence: TGCAGTGCTGAAAGCGGTAGGAGACAGACGAATTCACCCCTCCACTTT.

This clonotype was recorded at least ten times. The chain has TRBV12-3 or TRBV12-4 and TRBJ2-5; tentatively, D is TRBD1 or TRBD2 (5 bases each). The length of the CDR3 is 13 residues. Trimming shortened V by 3 bases and J by 1 base, and 6 bases separated the two germline ends. CDR3 nucleotide sequence: TGTGCCAGCAGTTTCGGGGCCCAAGAGACCCAGTACTTC. This encodes CASSFGAQETQYF.

This clonotype was recorded at least ten times. The chain recombines TRBV20-1 with TRBJ1-6; D is possibly TRBD1 (6 bases). Deletions cut 0 bases from V and 10 bases from J, with 10 bases between. The V gene's germline CDR1 is DFQATT and CDR2 SNEGSKA (reference sequence). The CDR3 spans 13 residues. The CDR3 loop is CSARDTGSSPLHF. Here the CDR3 DNA reads TGCAGTGCTAGAGATACAGGGAGCTCACCCCTCCACTTT.

This clonotype occurred many times. The V gene is TRBV20-1, the J gene TRBJ1-5; D is ambiguous. The ends were cut back, 5 bases at V and 5 bases at J, with 13 bases in the middle. CDR3 length equals 13 residues. Germline CDR1 reads DFQATT; CDR2 reads SNEGSKA (reference sequence). CDR3 loop: CSAHPRRDQPQHF. CDR3 nucleotide sequence: TGCAGTGCTCACCCCCGGAGGGATCAGCCCCAGCATTTT.

This clonotype has just a few counts. The chain joins TRBV20-1 to TRBJ1-2, with D uncertain. The germline CDR1 and CDR2 sequences are DFQATT and SNEGSKA (reference sequence). This CDR3 contains 12 residues. The V gene lost 5 bases and the J gene lost 1 base, with 8 bases spanning the gap. Here the CDR3 reads CSAPNSNYGYTF. CDR3 coding DNA: TGCAGTGCTCCAAATAGTAACTATGGCTACACCTTC.

This clonotype has at least ten counts. The rearrangement uses TRBV20-1 and TRBJ1-2; TRBD1 matches 12 bases. The CDR3 consists of 16 residues. The germline V gene has CDR1 DFQATT and CDR2 SNEGSKA (reference sequence). V shed 6 bases, J shed 5 bases, and the junction held 13 bases outside the gene matches. The DNA for the CDR3 is TGCAGTGCCCTTCCCGGGACAGGGGGCGCAGGGTATGGCTACACCTTC. Translated: CSALPGTGGAGYGYTF.

The rearrangement joins TRBV15 to TRBJ2-7; TRBD2 agrees at 7 bases. Germline-derived CDR1 and CDR2 are LNHNV and YYDKDF (reference sequence). The CDR3 has 15 amino acids. V lost 0 bases and J lost 3; bases outside the gene matches: 5. CDR3 loop: CATSREGAGNYEQYF. The CDR3 bases are TGTGCCACCAGCAGAGAAGGAGCGGGGAACTACGAGCAGTACTTC.

V is TRBV28 and J is TRBJ2-3, with 8 nucleotides matching TRBD1. The CDR3 has 16 amino acids. CDR1 is MDHEN and CDR2 is SYDVKM in the germline V gene. J gave up 1 base and V 3 bases, and 6 bases lay outside the gene matches. In DNA form, the CDR3 reads TGTGCCAGCAGTTTTGGTTCAGGGGGCCGCACAGATACGCAGTATTTT. This codes for CASSFGSGGRTDTQYF.

At least ten counts were recorded for this clonotype. The gene calls are TRBV20-1 and TRBJ1-2; D not certain. The CDR3 covers 15 residues. V was cut by 5 bases and J by 2 bases, with 18 bases left in between. From germline, CDR1 is DFQATT and CDR2 SNEGSKA (reference sequence). CDR3: CSAGRVALKNYGYTF. The CDR3, as DNA: TGCAGTGCTGGACGGGTAGCCCTAAAAAACTATGGCTACACCTTC.

To note about this clonotype: A read error may be the cause here, since a much bigger clone is one base away. The chain carries TRBV24-1 and TRBJ1-5; the D gene is possibly TRBD1 (5 bases). CDR3 size: 14 residues. Germline V gene sequence: CDR1 KGHDR, CDR2 SFDVKD. V was pared by 5 bases and J by 2 bases, with 9 bases between. CDR3 coding DNA: TGTGCCACCAGTGTGCAGGGTTGCAATCAGCCCCAGCATTTT. This gives the protein CATSVQGCNQPQHF.

There are a few counts of this clonotype. The gene calls are TRBV5-1 and TRBJ2-4; D is possibly TRBD2 (5 bases). Trimming pared 4 bases from V and 1 base from J, leaving 15 bases between. CDR1 and CDR2 from the germline V gene are SGHRS and YFSETQ. The CDR3 covers 16 residues. In DNA form, the CDR3 reads TGCGCCAGCAGCCCGGACTCGTTGAGGGCCAAAAACATTCAGTACTTC. It is translated as CASSPDSLRAKNIQYF.

This clonotype was recorded a few times. V gene TRBV6-1 combines with J gene TRBJ2-6; no definite D call. From germline, CDR1 is MNHNS and CDR2 SASEGT. V was cut by 6 bases and J by 0 bases, with 6 bases left in between. The CDR3 runs to 14 residues. This chain's CDR3 is CASRTYSGANVLTF. The CDR3 region has the DNA TGTGCCAGCAGGACCTACTCTGGGGCCAACGTCCTGACTTTC.

There are a few counts of this clonotype. The chain is built from TRBV7-6 and TRBJ2-3, with no clear D. The germline gives CDR1 SGHVS, CDR2 FNYEAQ. This CDR3 region has 14 residues. The V end was cut by 5 bases, the J end by 2 bases, with 11 bases between. This chain's CDR3 is CASSDLGYTDTQYF. Here the CDR3 DNA reads TGTGCCAGCAGCGACCTGGGATACACAGATACGCAGTATTTT.

This clonotype was observed a handful of times. J is TRBJ2-7 and V is TRBV3-1; the D is unclear. Trimming removed 4 bases at V and 1 base at J, with 11 bases between. The CDR3 is made up of 14 amino acids. Germline CDR1 LGHDT, CDR2 YNNKEL (reference sequence). CDR3 sequence: CASSPKHGSYEQYV. The CDR3 DNA follows: TGTGCCAGCAGCCCAAAACACGGTTCCTACGAGCAGTACGTC.

This clonotype was seen at least ten times. This chain connects TRBV6-1 to TRBJ2-1, with 7 positions matching TRBD1. Per the germline V gene, CDR1 is MNHNS and CDR2 is SASEGT. The CDR3 runs to 14 residues. J lost 9 bases, V lost 7 bases, and 12 bases had no gene match. Written as DNA, the CDR3 is TGTGCCAGCAAAGGGACAGCCGGGATTCGTGAGCAGTTCTTC. This sequence encodes CASKGTAGIREQFF.